The 13 T cell receptor beta chains below come from one sample, sequenced in a study of shared clonotypes between healthy human individuals. TCRdb's table, derived via immunoSEQ multiplex PCR, lists solely in-frame clones and lacks some. The sample lists 1.4 million to 1.5 million clones, approximately 96% occurring once. Source material: naive CD4+ T cells sorted from blood. Noted subset: CD45RA+ positively selected. The receptors were gathered from a man aged 25-40 years in good health.

This clone was observed a single time. This chain connects TRBV14 to TRBJ2-7, with D unclear. CDR1 is SGHDN, CDR2 FVKESK, per germline. The CDR3 is made up of 13 amino acids. V gave up 4 bases and J gave up 1 base, with 8 bases separating them. CDR3 coding DNA: TGTGCCAGCAGCCGTGGCGCGTCCTACGAGCAGTACTTC. Translated: CASSRGASYEQYF.

The chain couples TRBV9 to TRBJ2-1, with D possibly matching TRBD2 (6 bases). Germline V gene lookup returns CDR1 SGDLS and CDR2 YYNGEE. There are 14 residues in the CDR3. V lost 1 base to trimming and J lost 9 bases, with 14 bases between them. This chain's CDR3 is CASSVRLAGTEQFF. The CDR3 DNA is TGTGCCAGCAGCGTACGTCTTGCGGGAACTGAGCAGTTCTTC.

As regards this clone: At the DNA level, this CDR3 is encoded by other sequences in the same sample as well. The V and J genes are TRBV7-8 and TRBJ1-5; D not certain. V was pared by 1 base and J by 4 bases, with 2 bases between. CDR1 SGHVS and CDR2 FQNEAQ come from the germline V gene. CDR3 size: 12 residues. CDR3 sequence (DNA): TGTGCCAGCAGCTTAGGTAATCAGCCCCAGCATTTT. Residues: CASSLGNQPQHF.

The chain carries TRBV29-1 and TRBJ2-3, with 12 bases matching TRBD1. CDR1 and CDR2 (germline): SQVTM, ANQGSEA. The CDR3 covers 11 residues. Trimming took 6 bases from V and 15 from J; bases not matched to a gene: 7. CDR3 nucleotides: TGCAGCGTAGGGGGACAGGGGGCGCGTTATTTT. As protein: CSVGGQGARYF.

The rearrangement uses TRBV15 and TRBJ2-7; D gene uncertain. Germline CDR1 is LNHNV and CDR2 is YYDKDF (reference sequence). CDR3 length: 14 amino acids. Trimming removed 0 bases at V and 2 bases at J, with 8 bases between. CDR3 region: CATSRELIPYEQYF. The CDR3 DNA reads as TGTGCCACCAGCAGAGAGCTGATCCCCTACGAGCAGTACTTC.

V is TRBV7-9 and J is TRBJ2-1; D is ambiguous. CDR1 is SEHNR and CDR2 is FQNEAQ in the germline V gene (reference sequence). The V end lost 1 base, the J end lost 4 bases, and 14 bases lay between the germline ends. The CDR3 sequence is 16 residues long. CDR3 bases: TGTGCCAGCAGCTTAGTACTTGGAGTCGGATACAATGAGCAGTTCTTC. Translated, it gives CASSLVLGVGYNEQFF.

The chain joins TRBV5-1 to TRBJ2-1, with 10 nucleotides matching TRBD2. The J segment lost 0 bases and the V segment lost 4 bases, leaving 7 bases of the junction unmatched. The germline gives CDR1 SGHRS, CDR2 YFSETQ. CDR3 size: 17 residues. The chain's CDR3 is CASSPYQREGSYNEQFF. In DNA, the CDR3 is TGCGCCAGCAGCCCGTACCAGCGGGAGGGCTCCTACAATGAGCAGTTCTTC.

The chain carries TRBV4-1 and TRBJ1-2; D ambiguous. Per the germline V gene, CDR1 is MGHRA and CDR2 is YSYEKL. Trimming removed 4 bases at V and 3 bases at J, with 15 bases between. The CDR3 spans 15 residues. The CDR3 spells CASSLELQRDYGYTF. The CDR3 nucleotides are TGCGCCAGCAGCCTGGAACTCCAACGGGACTATGGCTACACCTTC.

This chain links TRBV10-1 with TRBJ2-1; 8 positions match TRBD2. Germline CDR1 WNHNN, CDR2 SYGVQD (reference sequence). The CDR3 totals 15 residues. The trim removed 3 bases at V and 5 bases at J, leaving 6 bases unmatched. CDR3 in DNA: TGCGCCAGCAGTGAAAGCGGGAGTCAAAACAATGAGCAGTTCTTC. This gives the protein CASSESGSQNNEQFF.

This clone was seen a handful of times. Additional DNA sequences in this sample encode the identical CDR3. V is TRBV5-1 and J is TRBJ1-2; no clear D gene. This CDR3 is 12 amino acids long. Germline V CDR1 and CDR2: SGHRS, YFSETQ. V dropped 0 bases and J dropped 0 bases, with 0 bases sitting between them. CDR3 in amino acids: CASSLANYGYTF. In nucleotides, the CDR3 is TGCGCCAGCAGCTTGGCTAACTATGGCTACACCTTC.

The V and J genes are TRBV5-1 and TRBJ2-7, with 8 bases lining up with TRBD1. Per germline, CDR1 SGHRS and CDR2 YFSETQ. The CDR3 totals 13 residues. V shed 3 bases, J shed 5 bases, and the junction held 4 bases outside the gene matches. CDR3 nucleotide sequence: TGCGCCAGCAGCTCACAGGGGGTGAACGAGCAGTACTTC. Translating it yields CASSSQGVNEQYF.

The chain employs TRBV28 and TRBJ2-5, with 10 positions matching TRBD2. CDR3 size: 15 residues. Trimming cost V 4 bases and J 8 bases; bases outside gene matches: 10. Germline CDR1 is MDHEN and CDR2 is SYDVKM. CDR3 nucleotide sequence: TGTGCCAGCAGTTCGCTAGATGGACTAGCGGATACCCAGTACTTC. It translates to CASSSLDGLADTQYF. The complete variable domain, with remaining parts taken from reference TRBV28 and TRBJ2-5, reads DVKVTQSSRYLVKRTGEKVFLECVQDMDHENMFWYRQDPGLGLRLIYFSYDVKMKEKGDIPEGYSVSREKKERFSLILESASTNQTSMYLCASSSLDGLADTQYFGPGTRLLVL.

This clone occurred once. The chain carries TRBV5-1 and TRBJ2-1; TRBD2 is a possible D gene (5 bases). The CDR3 runs to 16 residues. V lost 0 bases to trimming and J lost 0 bases, with 10 bases between them. Germline assignment: CDR1 SGHRS and CDR2 YFSETQ. The CDR3 region has the DNA TGCGCCAGCAGCTTGGTGACAACTAGCTCCTACAATGAGCAGTTCTTC. Translated, it gives CASSLVTTSSYNEQFF.